Below, 22 T cell receptor beta chains from the same sample are listed, as sequenced in a study of blood T cell repertoires in COVID-19. Clones were sequenced by immunoSEQ multiplex PCR, and TCRdb holds only the in-frame ones, with some missing. The sample contains 98,000 or so clones, 82% of which appear only once. The sequencing input was peripheral blood. The receptors derive from a man aged 55-75 years with acute or convalescent COVID-19.

This clone was seen more than once but under ten times. This sequence joins TRBV6-5 and TRBJ1-1, with no clear D. V gave up 7 bases and J gave up 4 bases, with 13 bases separating them. The germline gives CDR1 MNHEY, CDR2 SVGAGI. The CDR3 loop spans 13 amino acids. Here the CDR3 reads CASTRTSGTEAFF. CDR3 DNA: TGTGCCAGCACCCGAACTTCAGGCACTGAAGCTTTCTTT.

DNA of the CDR3: TGCGCCAGCAGCCAAGAGGGACTAGCGGGGGGCTACGAGCAGTACTTC. Residues: CASSQEGLAGGYEQYF. This chain links TRBV4-1 with TRBJ2-7; 15 positions match TRBD2. The CDR3 totals 16 residues. The V gene's germline CDR1 is MGHRA and CDR2 YSYEKL. J was trimmed by 3 bases and V by 0 bases; bases with no gene match: 0.

This clone was recorded only once. The chain has TRBV7-2 and TRBJ2-7, with 12 bases identical to TRBD2. V gave up 2 bases and J gave up 5 bases; unmatched junction bases: 4. CDR3 length: 15 amino acids. The V gene's germline CDR1 is SGHTA and CDR2 FQGNSA. DNA for the CDR3: TGTGCCAGCAGCTTAAGACTAGCGGGAGCCCACGAGCAGTACTTC. It translates to CASSLRLAGAHEQYF.

The count of this clone is one. The chain uses TRBV6-2 or TRBV6-3 and TRBJ1-4, with 9 bases aligning to TRBD1. V trimming: 2 bases; J trimming: 7 bases; junction bases outside the gene matches: 5. The CDR3 is 15 amino acids. The germline gives CDR1 MNHEY, CDR2 SVGEGT. The CDR3 loop is CASSYGQGTSEKLFF. The DNA for the CDR3 is TGTGCCAGCAGTTACGGACAGGGGACAAGTGAAAAACTGTTTTTT.

The rearrangement uses TRBV25-1 and TRBJ2-7; D is uncertain. This CDR3 has 13 amino acids. V lost 10 bases to trimming and J lost 7 bases, with 20 bases between them. Germline CDR1 reads MGHDK; CDR2 reads SYGVNS. The CDR3 DNA sequence: TGTGCCATTAGACCCTCAGGAATGAAAGAGCAGTACTTC. This sequence encodes CAIRPSGMKEQYF.

The chain is built from TRBV11-3 and TRBJ2-1; 9 bases are a match to TRBD2. Germline trimming cut 5 bases from V and 1 base from J; bases unmatched to any gene: 0. Germline assignment: CDR1 SGHNT and CDR2 YENEEA. This CDR3 has 14 residues. This CDR3 reads CASSTSGSYNEQFF. DNA for the CDR3: TGTGCCAGCAGCACTAGCGGGTCCTACAATGAGCAGTTCTTC.

The V and J genes are TRBV5-5 and TRBJ2-1, with 9 bases that match TRBD1. V dropped 0 bases and J dropped 7; count of bases not matched to a gene: 11. CDR1 and CDR2 (germline): SGHKS, YYEKEE (reference sequence). The CDR3 length is 17 residues. CDR3 sequence: CASSLVVGTGTRNEQFF. For the CDR3, the DNA is TGTGCCAGCAGCTTGGTAGTCGGGACAGGGACAAGAAATGAGCAGTTCTTC.

The chain recombines TRBV12-3 or TRBV12-4 with TRBJ2-3; 7 bases fit TRBD2. CDR3 length: 13 residues. With 4 bases clipped from V and 4 bases from J, the junction kept 2 bases outside the gene matches. CDR3 nucleotide sequence: TGTGCCAGCAGTTGGGGGGGATCAGATACGCAGTATTTT. Translating gives CASSWGGSDTQYF.

In this sample, this clone turned up a few times. The rearrangement joins TRBV5-1 to TRBJ1-2; TRBD1 matches 8 bases. The germline gives CDR1 SGHRS, CDR2 YFSETQ. Trimming cost V 4 bases and J 2 bases; bases outside gene matches: 10. The CDR3 length is 16 residues. CDR3 DNA: TGCGCCAGCAGCCCTGGGACAGGCCAAACCAACTATGGCTACACCTTC. It is translated as CASSPGTGQTNYGYTF.

The chain employs TRBV7-2 and TRBJ1-1, with 7 nucleotides matching TRBD1. From germline, CDR1 is SGHTA and CDR2 FQGNSA. The CDR3 loop spans 15 amino acids. V shed 0 bases, J shed 4 bases, and the junction held 5 bases outside the gene matches. The CDR3 protein is CASSLAQGGITEAFF. The CDR3 nucleotides read TGTGCCAGCAGCTTAGCTCAGGGGGGCATCACTGAAGCTTTCTTT.

This rearrangement joins TRBV6-1 to TRBJ2-4, with D unresolved. There are 15 residues in the CDR3. From germline, CDR1 is MNHNS and CDR2 SASEGT. Trimming took 2 bases from V and 0 from J, leaving 8 bases between them. CDR3: CASSELQLAKNIQYF. The DNA for the CDR3 is TGTGCCAGCAGTGAATTACAGCTAGCCAAAAACATTCAGTACTTC.

The chain combines TRBV5-4 with TRBJ2-7, with 7 bases lining up with TRBD2. The CDR3 runs 13 residues. V was pared by 2 bases and J by 2 bases, with 1 base of the junction left unmatched. Germline V gives CDR1 SGHNT, CDR2 YYREEE (reference sequence). The CDR3 is CASSFGGAYEQYF. DNA of the CDR3: TGTGCCAGCAGCTTTGGGGGGGCCTACGAGCAGTACTTC.

This clone came up a few times. The chain uses TRBV18 and TRBJ1-5; 11 bases agree with TRBD1. The CDR3 runs 16 residues. Germline CDR1 KGHSH, CDR2 LQKENI. V was clipped by 0 bases and J by 2 bases; unmatched bases: 0. CDR3 coding DNA: TGTGCCAGCTCACCACCGGGACAGGGGGGCAATCAGCCCCAGCATTTT. Its protein product is CASSPPGQGGNQPQHF.

This chain joins TRBV7-6 and TRBJ1-1; D may be TRBD1 (5 bases). The germline V gene has CDR1 SGHVS and CDR2 FNYEAQ. Between the trimmed V and J ends, which lost 3 bases and 8 bases, there was a span of 7 bases. This CDR3 spans 11 amino acids. The CDR3 nucleotides are TGTGCCAGCAGCTTGACAGAAGAAGCTTTCTTT. It codes for CASSLTEEAFF.

This chain joins TRBV5-5 and TRBJ1-5; D gene ambiguous. The CDR3 covers 14 residues. Germline CDR1 reads SGHKS; CDR2 reads YYEKEE (reference sequence). The V gene lost 3 bases and the J gene lost 4 bases, with 11 bases spanning the gap. CDR3 sequence (DNA): TGTGCCAGCAGCTCACAGCAAAGAAATCAGCCCCAGCATTTT. This gives the protein CASSSQQRNQPQHF. Using reference TRBV5-5 and TRBJ1-5 for the parts outside the CDR3, the full variable domain is DAGVTQSPTHLIKTRGQQVTLRCSPISGHKSVSWYQQVLGQGPQFIFQYYEKEERGRGNFPDRFSARQFPNYSSELNVNALLLGDSALYLCASSSQQRNQPQHFGDGTRLSIL.

The genes are TRBV2 and TRBJ2-5, with 11 nucleotides matching TRBD2. The germline CDR1 and CDR2 sequences are SNHLY and FYNNEI. This CDR3 has 15 residues. The junction had 4 bases not matched to a gene; V was cut back by 5 bases and J by 2 bases. In DNA, the CDR3 is TGTGCCAGCAGTCTAGCGGGGGGTGGACAAGAGACCCAGTACTTC. Its protein is CASSLAGGGQETQYF.

The J gene is TRBJ2-6, the V gene TRBV24-1; possibly TRBD2 for D (5 bases). V lost 7 bases and J 0 bases, leaving 9 bases between the germline ends. CDR3 length: 15 amino acids. Per the germline V gene, CDR1 is KGHDR and CDR2 is SFDVKD. The CDR3 reads CATSPGDSGANVLTF. The CDR3 DNA reads TGTGCCACCAGCCCCGGGGACTCTGGGGCCAACGTCCTGACTTTC.

With regard to this clone: A junction boundary mismatches the germline segment, possibly from a read error. The V gene is TRBV7-7, the J gene TRBJ2-3, with a tentative D call TRBD1 (6 bases). The CDR3 sequence is 15 residues long. The V gene's germline CDR1 is SSHAT and CDR2 FNYEAQ (reference sequence). The CDR3 sequence: CASSLGQLPTDTQYF. CDR3 DNA: TGTGCTAGCAGCTTGGGACAACTACCCACAGATACGCAGTATTTT.

The rearrangement joins TRBV18 to TRBJ1-1; no definite D call. The germline V and J ends were trimmed by 2 bases and 6 bases, with 7 bases remaining between them. The CDR3 is made up of 12 amino acids. CDR1 is KGHSH and CDR2 is LQKENI in the germline V gene. Here the CDR3 reads CASSPYGAEAFF. The CDR3 DNA reads as TGTGCCAGCTCACCATACGGGGCTGAAGCTTTCTTT.

V usage is TRBV10-3 and J usage is TRBJ2-3; 14 bases fit TRBD2. Germline V gene data show CDR1 as ENHRY and CDR2 as SYGVKD. This CDR3 is 17 amino acids long. The V gene end was trimmed by 3 bases and the J gene end by 0 bases; junction bases not matched to a gene: 2. The CDR3 loop reads CAISEGTSGGSTDTQYF. The CDR3, as DNA: TGTGCCATCAGTGAAGGGACTAGCGGGGGTAGCACAGATACGCAGTATTTT.

The CDR3 nucleotides read TGCAGCGTTGCCAGGTATGGGACAGCTCAAGAGACCCAGTACTTC. This sequence encodes CSVARYGTAQETQYF. The chain recombines TRBV29-1 with TRBJ2-5, with 7 bases lining up with TRBD1. Germline CDR1 SQVTM, CDR2 ANQGSEA. V shed 4 bases and J 2 bases; nucleotides not matched to a gene: 10. The CDR3 runs to 15 residues.

V is TRBV2 and J is TRBJ1-4, with D unclear. Trimming took off 8 bases at V and 0 bases at J, with 7 bases between the two ends. The CDR3 length is 13 residues. From germline, CDR1 is SNHLY and CDR2 FYNNEI. CDR3 coding DNA: TGTGCCAGCGCTCGGTCAACTAATGAAAAACTGTTTTTT. It yields the protein CASARSTNEKLFF.